The 25 T cell receptor beta chains in this list originate from one sample, sequenced in a study of blood T cell repertoires in COVID-19. Produced via immunoSEQ multiplex PCR; TCRdb's table is partial and in-frame only. The sample carries 250,000 to 300,000 clones, around 90% recorded once. The material sequenced was PBMCs or T cells enriched from blood (not recorded which). These receptor sequences come from a woman aged 25 to 45 who had recovered from COVID-19.

J is TRBJ2-7 and V is TRBV9, with a tentative D call TRBD1 (6 bases). Germline V CDR1 and CDR2: SGDLS, YYNGEE. V shed 5 bases and J shed 4 bases, with 13 bases lying between them. This CDR3 comprises 13 residues. This CDR3 is CASSPEGQYEQYF. CDR3 DNA: TGTGCCAGCAGTCCCGAGGGACAATACGAGCAGTACTTC.

The chain uses TRBV4-1 and TRBJ1-4; 9 nucleotides align to TRBD1. The CDR3 is 15 residues long. V shed 3 bases, J shed 10 bases, and the junction held 9 bases outside the gene matches. Per the germline V gene, CDR1 is MGHRA and CDR2 is YSYEKL. CDR3 amino acids: CASSQDRGPRGKLFF. The CDR3 bases are TGCGCCAGCAGCCAGGACAGGGGACCCCGGGGAAAACTGTTTTTT.

This clone was picked up one time. The V call is TRBV2, the J call TRBJ2-1; no clear D. V dropped 8 bases and J dropped 9 bases, with 17 bases sitting between them. The CDR3 spans 13 residues. The V gene's germline CDR1 is SNHLY and CDR2 FYNNEI. The CDR3 bases are TGTGCCAGCTCCGCCGACCCTTGGAGTGAGCAGTTCTTC. Its protein is CASSADPWSEQFF.

J is TRBJ1-1 and V is TRBV7-9; possibly TRBD1 for D (5 bases). CDR1 and CDR2 (germline): SEHNR, FQNEAQ (reference sequence). The V and J ends lost 2 bases and 1 base respectively, with 11 bases between them. This CDR3 has 15 residues. CDR3: CASSLLAGPNTEAFF. CDR3 coding DNA: TGTGCCAGCAGCTTATTGGCAGGGCCGAACACTGAAGCTTTCTTT.

The chain joins TRBV6-5 to TRBJ1-2, with a tentative D call TRBD1 (5 bases). In germline, CDR1 is MNHEY, CDR2 SVGAGI. The CDR3 loop spans 15 amino acids. V dropped 8 bases and J dropped 4 bases, with 20 bases sitting between them. The CDR3 here is CASLLFAGLGYGYTF. Here the CDR3 DNA reads TGTGCCAGCCTCCTCTTCGCAGGGTTGGGCTATGGCTACACCTTC.

CDR3: CASSKESRSAQGRAFEPQHF. CDR3 DNA: TGTGCCAGCAGCAAAGAGTCTCGCAGCGCACAGGGCCGCGCCTTTGAACCCCAGCATTTT. The gene calls are TRBV21-1 and TRBJ1-5; the D call TRBD1 from the table was never checked on the DNA. TRBV21-1 is annotated as a pseudogene. This CDR3 is 20 amino acids long.

The V gene is TRBV6-2 or TRBV6-3, the J gene TRBJ2-7; 7 nucleotides match TRBD1. Trimming removed 5 bases from V and 2 bases from J; junction bases left unmatched: 3. CDR1 MNHEY and CDR2 SVGEGT come from the germline V gene. The CDR3 spans 13 residues. The chain's CDR3 is CASSRDSTYEQYF. Here the CDR3 DNA reads TGTGCCAGCAGTAGGGACAGCACCTACGAGCAGTACTTC.

The chain is built from TRBV28 and TRBJ2-2; 8 positions match TRBD1. This CDR3 is 14 amino acids long. J gave up 3 bases and V 8 bases, and 5 bases lay outside the gene matches. Germline CDR1 and CDR2: MDHEN and SYDVKM. CDR3 bases: TGTGCCAGCTGGACACAGGGGGACACCGGGGAGCTGTTTTTT. Protein sequence: CASWTQGDTGELFF.

The rearrangement joins TRBV7-3 to TRBJ2-1; TRBD1 agrees at 9 bases. The CDR3 length is 17 residues. Germline V lookup: CDR1 SGHTA, CDR2 FQGTGA. J was trimmed by 6 bases and V by 0 bases; bases with no gene match: 9. The CDR3 here is CASSLTGLDRGINEQFF. DNA for the CDR3: TGTGCCAGCAGCTTAACGGGTTTGGACAGGGGTATCAATGAGCAGTTCTTC.

This clone was detected a few times. The rearrangement links TRBV14 to TRBJ1-2; no definite D call. Germline V CDR1 and CDR2: SGHDN, FVKESK. The CDR3 sequence is 14 residues long. V lost 0 bases, J lost 2 bases, and 7 bases lay in between. The CDR3 here is CASSQDAVNYGYTF. The CDR3 DNA sequence: TGTGCCAGCAGCCAAGATGCAGTGAACTATGGCTACACCTTC.

The V and J genes are TRBV6-5 and TRBJ2-4; 10 bases map to TRBD2. This CDR3 is built from 14 residues. V was pared by 4 bases and J by 6 bases, with 3 bases of the junction left unmatched. Germline loops: CDR1 MNHEY, CDR2 SVGAGI. CDR3 sequence: CASSSGTSANIQYF. CDR3 DNA: TGTGCCAGCAGTTCCGGGACTAGCGCAAACATTCAGTACTTC.

The J gene is TRBJ2-7, the V gene TRBV29-1, with TRBD1 matching 7 bases. The ends lost 7 bases at V and 2 bases at J; junction bases unmatched: 5. The CDR3 contains 12 residues. The V gene's germline CDR1 is SQVTM and CDR2 ANQGSEA. CDR3 amino acids: CSATGSPYEQYF. The CDR3 bases are TGCAGCGCGACAGGGTCCCCCTACGAGCAGTACTTC.

The rearrangement joins TRBV28 to TRBJ1-2; 8 bases are shared with TRBD1. Germline loops: CDR1 MDHEN, CDR2 SYDVKM. The CDR3 contains 13 residues. Trimming took 6 bases from V and 8 from J; bases not matched to a gene: 8. CDR3 region: CASSRGQGGGYTF. The DNA for the CDR3 is TGTGCCAGCAGCCGAGGACAGGGAGGAGGCTACACCTTC.

J is TRBJ1-1 and V is TRBV14; maybe TRBD1 (5 bases). The CDR3 is made up of 13 amino acids. Germline-derived CDR1 and CDR2 are SGHDN and FVKESK. Trimming removed 0 bases at V and 11 bases at J, with 13 bases between. The CDR3: CASSQDRGDRAFF. The CDR3 DNA reads TGTGCCAGCAGCCAAGATCGCGGGGACCGGGCTTTCTTT.

The V gene is TRBV6-1, the J gene TRBJ2-2; 7 nucleotides line up with TRBD1. The CDR3 contains 17 residues. V trimming: 4 bases; J trimming: 2 bases; junction bases outside the gene matches: 10. Per the germline V gene, CDR1 is MNHNS and CDR2 is SASEGT. CDR3 loop: CASSAASTGSNTGELFF. CDR3 coding DNA: TGTGCCAGCAGTGCCGCCTCGACAGGGAGTAACACCGGGGAGCTGTTTTTT.

This chain uses TRBV24-1 with TRBJ2-7; perhaps TRBD2 as D (5 bases). The germline V gene has CDR1 KGHDR and CDR2 SFDVKD. V shed 0 bases and J shed 7 bases, with 9 bases lying between them. The CDR3 covers 13 residues. This CDR3 reads CATSDLEGREQYF. CDR3 nucleotide sequence: TGTGCCACCAGTGATTTGGAGGGTAGGGAGCAGTACTTC.

V gene TRBV19 combines with J gene TRBJ2-1; TRBD2 matches 8 bases. The V gene's germline CDR1 is LNHDA and CDR2 SQIVND (reference sequence). This CDR3 has 17 residues. Trimming cost V 3 bases and J 6 bases; bases outside gene matches: 13. CDR3 loop: CASSINPASGFRNEQFF. The DNA of the CDR3 is TGTGCCAGTAGTATTAACCCTGCTAGCGGGTTTCGCAATGAGCAGTTCTTC.

V gene TRBV21-1 combines with J gene TRBJ2-3; TRBD1 was called by the table and not checked on the DNA. TRBV21-1 is a pseudogene locus. The CDR3 runs to 20 residues. Here the CDR3 DNA reads TGTGCCAGCAGCAAAGCGCTGGGGGCGGGCCCCGATGGGCGCACAGATACGCAGTATTTT. It is translated as CASSKALGAGPDGRTDTQYF.

The chain uses TRBV24-1 and TRBJ2-2, with D tentatively TRBD2 (6 bases). CDR1 is KGHDR and CDR2 is SFDVKD in the germline V gene. The CDR3 contains 15 residues. V gave up 0 bases and J gave up 5 bases, with 9 bases separating them. CDR3 nucleotides: TGTGCCACCAGTGATTTGCAGGGAGGAACCGGGGAGCTGTTTTTT. Protein product: CATSDLQGGTGELFF.

This chain joins TRBV9 and TRBJ1-1; D possibly corresponds to TRBD1 (5 bases). The germline CDR1 and CDR2 sequences are SGDLS and YYNGEE. The V gene lost 0 bases and the J gene lost 1 base, with 10 bases spanning the gap. The CDR3 sequence is 15 residues long. In DNA, the CDR3 is TGTGCCAGCAGCGTAGTAACGGGGGGGAACACTGAAGCTTTCTTT. This encodes CASSVVTGGNTEAFF.

The chain employs TRBV6-2 or TRBV6-3 and TRBJ2-7, with 9 positions matching TRBD2. The ends lost 2 bases at V and 2 bases at J; junction bases unmatched: 4. This CDR3 region has 15 residues. Germline-derived CDR1 and CDR2 are MNHEY and SVGEGT. The CDR3, as DNA: TGTGCCAGCAGTTACGGTATAGCGGGGGCCTACGAGCAGTACTTC. Protein sequence: CASSYGIAGAYEQYF.

The V and J genes are TRBV28 and TRBJ2-1; 9 bases match TRBD2. The CDR3 totals 16 residues. The trim removed 5 bases at V and 4 bases at J, leaving 9 bases unmatched. Germline V gene lookup returns CDR1 MDHEN and CDR2 SYDVKM. The CDR3 is CASSALLAGSYNEQFF. CDR3 DNA sequence: TGTGCCAGCAGTGCACTACTAGCGGGTTCTTACAATGAGCAGTTCTTC.

The chain combines TRBV11-2 with TRBJ2-3; D is uncertain. Trimming removed 6 bases from V and 6 bases from J, with 16 bases in between. CDR1 and CDR2 (germline): SGHAT, FQNNGV. The CDR3 sequence is 14 residues long. The CDR3 protein is CASSPRPTRDTQYF. CDR3 DNA sequence: TGTGCCAGCAGTCCTAGACCCACAAGGGATACGCAGTATTTT.

V gene TRBV9 combines with J gene TRBJ1-5, with 7 positions matching TRBD1. Trimming at V came to 0 bases and at J to 4 bases, leaving 22 bases not matched to a gene. Germline values: CDR1 SGDLS, CDR2 YYNGEE. The CDR3 contains 21 residues. The CDR3 sequence: CASSVVAVGQTSGPKNQPQHF. The CDR3 nucleotides are TGTGCCAGCAGCGTAGTGGCGGTGGGACAGACCTCCGGGCCCAAAAATCAGCCCCAGCATTTT.

Written as DNA, the CDR3 is TGTGCCAGCAGAACAGTAAGAGGGGACAAAACAGATACGCAGTATTTT. It codes for CASRTVRGDKTDTQYF. The chain recombines TRBV11-2 with TRBJ2-3, with D perhaps TRBD1 (6 bases). CDR3 length: 16 residues. Germline CDR1 reads SGHAT; CDR2 reads FQNNGV. V lost 6 bases, J lost 3 bases, and 19 bases lay in between.